The rows below give T cell receptor beta chains drawn from one sample of a study of blood T cells in healthy people across ages. TCRdb passed the 5' RACE reads through MiXCR, listing each CDR3 protein once. The sample has approximately 800,000 distinct CDR3 sequences; 56% are singletons. Input material: blood. The receptors derive from a man in his forties in good health. Both conserved end residues are part of each CDR3. Each record gives: V gene, D gene, J gene, clone size, CDR3 protein, CDR3 DNA. A D gene is named only where the DNA matches it firmly. The size field is filled for only some rows; it gives once, few, many or a size class.

v_gene: TRBV12-3/TRBV12-4; d_gene: NA; j_gene: TRBJ1-1; abundance: once; CDR3aa: CASYDHGGKNTEAFF; CDR3nt: TGTGCCAGCTACGACCATGGGGGCAAGAACACTGAAGCTTTCTTT
v_gene: TRBV9; d_gene: NA; j_gene: TRBJ2-3; abundance: NA; CDR3aa: CASSVVGGSRDTQYF; CDR3nt: TGTGCCAGCAGCGTAGTTGGAGGGAGTAGAGATACGCAGTATTTT
v_gene: TRBV12-3/TRBV12-4; d_gene: NA; j_gene: TRBJ2-5; abundance: few; CDR3aa: CASGYTETQYF; CDR3nt: TGTGCCAGCGGCTACACCGAGACCCAGTACTTC
v_gene: TRBV24-1; d_gene: TRBD1; j_gene: TRBJ2-1; abundance: NA; CDR3aa: CATSDSSGQQIYNEQFF; CDR3nt: TGTGCCACCAGTGATTCGTCGGGACAGCAAATCTACAATGAGCAGTTCTTC
v_gene: TRBV2; d_gene: NA; j_gene: TRBJ2-7; abundance: NA; CDR3aa: CASSEGTVGAYEQYF; CDR3nt: TGTGCCAGCAGTGAAGGGACAGTGGGAGCCTACGAGCAGTACTTC
v_gene: TRBV14; d_gene: NA; j_gene: TRBJ1-4; abundance: NA; CDR3aa: CASSQGFEKLFF; CDR3nt: TGTGCCAGCAGCCAAGGATTCGAAAAACTGTTTTTT
v_gene: TRBV20-1; d_gene: NA; j_gene: TRBJ2-4; abundance: NA; CDR3aa: CSAIGGVGIQYF; CDR3nt: TGCAGTGCCATCGGCGGGGTCGGCATTCAGTACTTC
v_gene: TRBV20-1; d_gene: NA; j_gene: TRBJ2-5; abundance: few; CDR3aa: CSAPLVGTQYF; CDR3nt: TGCAGTGCTCCCCTAGTGGGGACCCAGTACTTC
v_gene: TRBV28; d_gene: TRBD2; j_gene: TRBJ2-3; abundance: many; CDR3aa: CASSRGGGNTDTQYF; CDR3nt: TGTGCCAGTAGCAGGGGCGGGGGGAACACAGATACGCAGTATTTT
v_gene: TRBV6-5; d_gene: TRBD1; j_gene: TRBJ2-1; abundance: once; CDR3aa: CASSYSTGMSLASYNEQFF; CDR3nt: TGTGCCAGCAGTTACTCGACAGGGATGAGCTTAGCATCCTACAATGAGCAGTTCTTC
v_gene: TRBV27; d_gene: NA; j_gene: TRBJ2-7; abundance: NA; CDR3aa: CASSLGGPGSYEQYF; CDR3nt: TGTGCCAGCAGTTTGGGGGGGCCAGGGTCCTACGAGCAGTACTTC
v_gene: TRBV14; d_gene: NA; j_gene: TRBJ1-5; abundance: NA; CDR3aa: CASSQWGNQPQHF; CDR3nt: TGTGCCAGCAGCCAGTGGGGGAATCAGCCCCAGCATTTT
v_gene: TRBV10-3; d_gene: NA; j_gene: TRBJ2-5; abundance: few; CDR3aa: CAISEVAGGETQYF; CDR3nt: TGTGCCATCAGTGAGGTCGCGGGTGGGGAGACCCAGTACTTC
v_gene: TRBV4-2; d_gene: NA; j_gene: TRBJ1-2; abundance: NA; CDR3aa: CASSQDVEGSYGYTF; CDR3nt: TGTGCCAGCAGCCAAGATGTGGAAGGAAGCTATGGCTACACCTTC
v_gene: TRBV12-3/TRBV12-4; d_gene: NA; j_gene: TRBJ1-5; abundance: NA; CDR3aa: CASSSGGVRQPQHF; CDR3nt: TGTGCCAGCAGTTCGGGGGGGGTTCGGCAGCCCCAGCATTTT
v_gene: TRBV20-1; d_gene: TRBD1; j_gene: TRBJ2-2; abundance: NA; CDR3aa: CSARPSDRATGELFF; CDR3nt: TGCAGTGCTAGACCGTCCGACAGGGCGACCGGGGAGCTGTTTTTT